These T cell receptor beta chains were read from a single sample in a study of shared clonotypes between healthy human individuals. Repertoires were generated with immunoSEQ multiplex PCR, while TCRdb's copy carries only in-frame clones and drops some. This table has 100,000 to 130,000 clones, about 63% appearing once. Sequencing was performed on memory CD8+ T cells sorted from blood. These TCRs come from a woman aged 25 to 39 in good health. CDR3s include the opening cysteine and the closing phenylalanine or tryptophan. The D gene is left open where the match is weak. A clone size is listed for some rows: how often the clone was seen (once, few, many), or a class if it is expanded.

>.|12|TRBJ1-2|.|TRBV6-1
TGTGCCAGGAGAGACTTAAACTATGGCTACACCTTC
CARRDLNYGYTF
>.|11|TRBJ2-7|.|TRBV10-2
TGCGCCAGCTGGTTGGGGGACGAGCAGTACTTC
CASWLGDEQYF
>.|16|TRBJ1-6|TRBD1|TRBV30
TGTGCCTGGAGCCGCGCCCCCGGGACAGAGAATTCACCCCTCCACTTT
CAWSRAPGTENSPLHF
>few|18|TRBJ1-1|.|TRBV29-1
TGCAGCGTCACCGAGACCTTCGGGGGGCGCGGGGGGAACACTGAAGCTTTCTTT
CSVTETFGGRGGNTEAFF
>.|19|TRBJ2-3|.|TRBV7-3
TGTGCCAGCAGCTTAAGGCCCCCATTCAGCGCCTCTAGCACAGATACGCAGTATTTT
CASSLRPPFSASSTDTQYF
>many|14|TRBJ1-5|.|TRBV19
TGTGCCAGTATAAGCCAGGGTGGCAATCAGCCCCAGCATTTT
CASISQGGNQPQHF
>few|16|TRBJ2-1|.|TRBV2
TGTGCCAGCAGTGAAAGGGACCTCCCCGCAGACAATGAGCAGTTCTTC
CASSERDLPADNEQFF
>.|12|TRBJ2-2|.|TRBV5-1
TGCGCCAGCAGCGTTGACACCGGGGAGCTGTTTTTT
CASSVDTGELFF
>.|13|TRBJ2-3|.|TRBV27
TGTGCCAGCAGTTACACTAGCACAAATACGCAGTATTTT
CASSYTSTNTQYF
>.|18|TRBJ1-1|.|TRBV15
TGTGCCACCAGCAGAACCGGGACACCGTCTACCGTTAACACTGAAGCTTTCTTT
CATSRTGTPSTVNTEAFF
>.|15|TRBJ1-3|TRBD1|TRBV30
TGTGCCTGGGGAGGGGGCGCAGGGCCTGGAAACACCATATATTTT
CAWGGGAGPGNTIYF
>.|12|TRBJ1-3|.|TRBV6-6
TGTGCCAGCAGTACTGGACAGACCCCCATATATTTT
CASSTGQTPIYF
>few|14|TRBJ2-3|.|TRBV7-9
TGTGCCAGCAGCTTAGTCGCGGACCCAGATACGCAGTATTTT
CASSLVADPDTQYF
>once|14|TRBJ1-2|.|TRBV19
TGTGCCAGTAGTATAGACTCCGCTTCCTATGGCTACACCTTC
CASSIDSASYGYTF
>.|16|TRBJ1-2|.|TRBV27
TGTGCCAGCAGTTTAGTTTCGCCAGGGCTATACTATGGCTACACCTTC
CASSLVSPGLYYGYTF
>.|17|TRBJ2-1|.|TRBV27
TGTGCCAGCAGTTTATGGGGGTTGTGGGATAGACGGAATGAGCAGTTCTTC
CASSLWGLWDRRNEQFF
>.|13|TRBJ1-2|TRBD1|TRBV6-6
TGTGCCAGCAGAATGAGGGGGCGCAATGGCTACACCTTC
CASRMRGRNGYTF
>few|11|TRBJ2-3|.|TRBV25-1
TGTGCCAGCAGCCACACAGATACGCAGTATTTT
CASSHTDTQYF
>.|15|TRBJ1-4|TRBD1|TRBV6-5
TGTGCCAGCAGTTTCACGACAGGGGATAATGAAAAACTGTTTTTT
CASSFTTGDNEKLFF
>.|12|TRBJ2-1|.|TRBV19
TGTGCCAGTAGTAACCAGGGGAATGAGCAGTTCTTC
CASSNQGNEQFF
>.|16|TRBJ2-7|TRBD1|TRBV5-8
TGTGCCAGCAGCCAAGATCAGGGGGACCTTGACTACGAGCAGTACTTC
CASSQDQGDLDYEQYF
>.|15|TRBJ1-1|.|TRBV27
TGTGCCAGCAGTTTATCGTGGGGCGGGGGTACTGAAGCTTTCTTT
CASSLSWGGGTEAFF
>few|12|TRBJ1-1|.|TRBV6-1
TGTGCCAGCATAGGACGGGGGACTGAAGCTTTCTTT
CASIGRGTEAFF
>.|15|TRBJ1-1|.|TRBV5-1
TGCGCCAGCAGAAGTAATTGGGACGCCTACACTGAAGCTTTCTTT
CASRSNWDAYTEAFF
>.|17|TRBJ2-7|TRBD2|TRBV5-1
TGCGCCAGCAGCTACGGGACTAGCGGGAGGCCCTCCTACGAGCAGTACTTC
CASSYGTSGRPSYEQYF
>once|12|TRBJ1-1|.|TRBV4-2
TGTGCCAGCAGCCCAGGGTTCACTGAAGCTTTCTTT
CASSPGFTEAFF
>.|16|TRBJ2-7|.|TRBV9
TGTGCCAGCAGCGAGGGACCGATCCAACCATCCTACGAGCAGTACTTC
CASSEGPIQPSYEQYF
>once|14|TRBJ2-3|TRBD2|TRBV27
TGTGCCAGCCAGGGTAGCGGGAGTCCAGATACGCAGTATTTT
CASQGSGSPDTQYF
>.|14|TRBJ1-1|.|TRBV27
TGTGCCAGTAGACAGGTTAAGGCGAACACTGAAGCTTTCTTT
CASRQVKANTEAFF
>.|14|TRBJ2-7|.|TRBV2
TGTGCCAGTTCCCTGGTCGAGAGCTCCTACGAGCAGTACTTC
CASSLVESSYEQYF
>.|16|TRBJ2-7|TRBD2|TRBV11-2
TGTGCCAGCAGCCAACTAGCTAGCGGGACTGCCTACGAGCAGTACTTC
CASSQLASGTAYEQYF
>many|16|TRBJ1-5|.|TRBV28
TGTGCCAGCAGTTTCAGGCCACCCTATAGCAATCAGCCCCAGCATTTT
CASSFRPPYSNQPQHF
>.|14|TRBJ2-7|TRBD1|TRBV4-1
TGCGCCAGCAGCCAAGGGCAGGGGGCCGACGAGCAGTACTTC
CASSQGQGADEQYF
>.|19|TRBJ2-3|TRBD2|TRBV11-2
TGTGCCAGCAGCGCGGGACTAGCGGGAGGATATGCTAGCACAGATACGCAGTATTTT
CASSAGLAGGYASTDTQYF
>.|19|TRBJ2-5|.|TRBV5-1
TGCGCCAGCAGCTTGGCCAGGGACTCCCAGAAAAGGGGCGGAGAGACCCAGTACTTC
CASSLARDSQKRGGETQYF
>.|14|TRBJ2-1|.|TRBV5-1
TGCGCCAGCAGCTTAGGCCCGATGAGCAATGAGCAGTTCTTC
CASSLGPMSNEQFF
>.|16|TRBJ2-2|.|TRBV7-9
TGTGCCAGCAGCCCGGAGGGGGGCCGGGGCACCGGGGAGCTGTTTTTT
CASSPEGGRGTGELFF
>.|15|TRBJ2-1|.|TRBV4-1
TGCGCCAGCAGCCAAGACCGGGGTCATCAGAATGAGCAGTTCTTC
CASSQDRGHQNEQFF
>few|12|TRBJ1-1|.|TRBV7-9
TGTGCCAGCAGACCCGACCAGGGGACGGCTTTCTTT
CASRPDQGTAFF
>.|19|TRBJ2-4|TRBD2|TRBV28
TGTGCCAGCAGTTTTCGTCCCACTGTCCGCCCTAGCGGGAAAAACATTCAGTACTTC
CASSFRPTVRPSGKNIQYF
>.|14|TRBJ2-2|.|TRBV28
TGTGCCAGCAGTTTGACCAGTGAAGCCGGGGAGCTGTTTTTT
CASSLTSEAGELFF
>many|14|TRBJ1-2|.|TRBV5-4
TGTGCCAGCTCTCGGGGTTCGGGAGTGGATGGCTACACCTTC
CASSRGSGVDGYTF
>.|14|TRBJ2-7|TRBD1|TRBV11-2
TGTGCCAGCAGCGAACAGGGGGGAATCTACGAGCAGTACTTC
CASSEQGGIYEQYF
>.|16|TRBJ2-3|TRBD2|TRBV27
TGTGCCAGCCGCAGACTAGCGGGAGCGGGCACAGATACGCAGTATTTT
CASRRLAGAGTDTQYF
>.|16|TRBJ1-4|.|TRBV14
TGTGCCAGCAGCCAAGGTGGGGGGACCCTTAATGAAAAACTGTTTTTT
CASSQGGGTLNEKLFF
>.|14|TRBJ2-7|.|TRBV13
TGTGCCAGCAGGGCCTTTGGGGGGCGCGACGAGCAGTACTTC
CASRAFGGRDEQYF
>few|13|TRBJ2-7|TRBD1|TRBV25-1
TGTGCCAGCAGTGACGGGACAGTATACGAGCAGTACTTC
CASSDGTVYEQYF
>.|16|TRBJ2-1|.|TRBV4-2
TGTGCCAGCAGCCCCCCCCGGGGGCCCAGCCCCCATGAGCAGTTCTTC
CASSPPRGPSPHEQFF
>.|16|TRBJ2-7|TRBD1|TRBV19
TGTGCCAGTAGTATAGCCGGGACAGGGGCCTCCTACGAGCAGTACTTC
CASSIAGTGASYEQYF
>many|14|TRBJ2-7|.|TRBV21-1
TGTGCCAGCAGCAGCCCGGTGGGCACCTACGAGCAGTACTTC
CASSSPVGTYEQYF
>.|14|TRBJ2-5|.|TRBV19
TGTGCCAGTAGTATTTTGGGCGACCGAGAGACCCAGTACTTC
CASSILGDRETQYF
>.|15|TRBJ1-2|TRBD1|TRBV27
TGTGCCAGCAGGCCGGGGACAGGGGGAGTCTATGGCTACACCTTC
CASRPGTGGVYGYTF
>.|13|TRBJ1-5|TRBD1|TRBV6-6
TGTGCCAGCCGCGGACAGGGCAGTCAGCCCCAGCATTTT
CASRGQGSQPQHF
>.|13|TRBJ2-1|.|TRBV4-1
TGCGCCAGCAGCCAAGAGGGGCTTGGTGAGCAGTTCTTC
CASSQEGLGEQFF
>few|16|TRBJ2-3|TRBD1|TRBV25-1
TGTGCCAGCAGTCAACGACAGGGGGGTACCACAGATACGCAGTATTTT
CASSQRQGGTTDTQYF
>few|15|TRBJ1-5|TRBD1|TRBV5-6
TGTGCCAGCAGCTTGTTACTAACAGGGGGCCAGCCCCAGCATTTT
CASSLLLTGGQPQHF
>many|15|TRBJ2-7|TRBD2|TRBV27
TGTGCCAGCAGTCAGAGGACTAGGCTTGTTTACGAGCAGTACTTC
CASSQRTRLVYEQYF
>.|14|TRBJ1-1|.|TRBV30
TGTGCCTGGAGTGTTGGGATCGACGGCACTGAAGCTTTCTTT
CAWSVGIDGTEAFF